This T cell receptor beta chain is from a study of beta chain features in type 1 diabetes. Study-wide points: Shortening of TCRB CDR3s, moderate but significant, appeared in all four CD4+ subsets of Type 1 diabetes patients.

Germline lookup yields CDR1 GTSNPN and CDR2 SVGIG (reference sequence). The CDR3 runs 11 residues. The ends were cut back, 2 bases at V and 5 bases at J, with 6 bases in the middle. This clone occurred a few times. Its antigen is unknown. Expressed TCRB transcripts got sequenced, as all isolated RNA was reverse transcribed. The table came from immunoSEQ multiplex PCR; TCRdb's copy has only in-frame clones and leaves some out. The sample lists about 230,000 clones; 16% were seen once. V usage is TRBV30 and J usage is TRBJ2-5; D is undetermined. Sample: naive CD4+ T cells from blood. This clonotype originated in a man under 40 with type 1 diabetes. In DNA, the CDR3 is TGTGCCTGGAGTAGGACGGAGACCCAGTACTTC. It is translated as CAWSRTETQYF.